This TCR beta chain was found in a study of a mutant IDH1 vaccine in newly diagnosed glioma (dated by TCRdb to about 2021). Turning to the overall study: Vaccination began 4-6 weeks after radiotherapy alone, or alongside temozolomide cycles in the chemotherapy-containing groups. Of the approximately 33 patients who were treated, about 62% were male and roughly 38% were female, and the mean age was around 40 years. Prior to enrollment, patients had been given standard therapy consisting of radiotherapy alone, temozolomide alone, or radiochemotherapy with temozolomide, with the combination given to most patients. The week-35 safety follow-up was designated visit V12, and the week-47 end of study was designated visit V13. Peripheral blood was drawn at six visits: V03 (baseline), V05, V07, V10, V12 and V13. For exploratory analyses, about two dozen treated patients had longitudinal TCRB deep sequencing done wherever samples were available.

Reading from cysteine to phenylalanine, the CDR3 counts 13 amino acids. Only CDR3 DNA remains: 39 bases, in frame from the first base. From a lookup of the germline V gene (reference sequence), CDR1 and CDR2 are LNHDA and SQIVND. V lost 8 bases and J lost 3 bases, and the count of bases not matched to a germline gene is 6. The receptor library was made with the immunoSEQ multiplex PCR assay. Following the manufacturer's protocol, the hsTCRB Kit was used to amplify rearranged TCR beta chain sequences. TCRB libraries were sequenced on an Illumina MiSeq. The source study handled its data this way. Demultiplexing, trimming and gene mapping were performed with the kit vendor's proprietary platform. In its TCRdb copy, this immuneACCESS table keeps in-frame sequences only and misses some clones. Where compared with another copy, unresolved V genes explain less than half of these, and the others have no known cause. From that table come the V and J calls and clone size; the DNA was used to work out D and trimming. For this sample the table gives 60,000 to 70,000 clones, of which less than 90% were detected only once. 3.8% of the sample comes from the top ten.

Overall study outcomes, separate from this receptor: Changes in the top peripheral T cell clonotypes picked up by TCRB sequencing did not appear to be linked to pseudoprogression. Immune responses induced by the vaccine were seen in approximately 93% of patients across multiple MHC alleles. Selection of PBMC samples for TCRB deep sequencing was based on availability. It was noted by the authors that analyses of patient blood samples could not be reproduced owing to sample limitations.

The label giving this sample's time point can be read as: week 47, end of study. Each vaccine dose, consisting of 300 ug of a 20-mer mutant IDH1 peptide in Montanide, was administered subcutaneously with topical imiquimod. Across visits V03 through V10, patients got a total of eight vaccinations, given in weeks 1, 3, 5, 7, 11, 15, 19 and 23. Donors had newly diagnosed WHO grade 3 or 4 IDH1-mutant astrocytomas with loss of nuclear ATRX. The samples were drawn from NOA16, a multicentre, single-arm, open-label phase I trial in Germany that tested a mutant IDH1 peptide vaccine in humans for the first time. Genomic DNA for TCRB sequencing was isolated from EDTA blood with the DNeasy Blood and Tissue Kit. Remarks on this clone: The antigen this receptor binds is unknown. Base qualities are not recorded, but no much larger clone differs from it by a single base.

The chain is assembled from TRBV19 and TRBJ1-2, with 7 bases aligning to TRBD1. The sequence derives from a man aged 30 to 39 with glioma. This sample comprised PBMCs, obtained from a glioma patient whose treatment included an IDH1 peptide vaccine. DNA sequence: TGTGCCAGTGGGGGGACAGAGCACTATGGCTACACCTTC. Its amino acids are CASGGTEHYGYTF.